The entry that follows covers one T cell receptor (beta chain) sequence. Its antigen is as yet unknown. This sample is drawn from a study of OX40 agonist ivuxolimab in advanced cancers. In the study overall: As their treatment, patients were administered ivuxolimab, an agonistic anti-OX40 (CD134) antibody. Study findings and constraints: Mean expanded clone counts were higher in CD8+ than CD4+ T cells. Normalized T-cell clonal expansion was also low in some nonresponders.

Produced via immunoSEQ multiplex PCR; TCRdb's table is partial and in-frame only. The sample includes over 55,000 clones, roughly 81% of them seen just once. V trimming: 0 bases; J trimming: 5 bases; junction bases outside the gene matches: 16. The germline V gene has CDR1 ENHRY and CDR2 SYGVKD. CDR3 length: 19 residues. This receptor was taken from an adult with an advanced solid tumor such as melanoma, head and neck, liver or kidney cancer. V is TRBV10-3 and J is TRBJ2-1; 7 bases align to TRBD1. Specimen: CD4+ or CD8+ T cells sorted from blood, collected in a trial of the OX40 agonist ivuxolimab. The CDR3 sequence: CAISESRKDDRDGHNEQFF. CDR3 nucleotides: TGTGCCATCAGTGAGTCGAGGAAAGATGACAGGGACGGACACAATGAGCAGTTCTTC.